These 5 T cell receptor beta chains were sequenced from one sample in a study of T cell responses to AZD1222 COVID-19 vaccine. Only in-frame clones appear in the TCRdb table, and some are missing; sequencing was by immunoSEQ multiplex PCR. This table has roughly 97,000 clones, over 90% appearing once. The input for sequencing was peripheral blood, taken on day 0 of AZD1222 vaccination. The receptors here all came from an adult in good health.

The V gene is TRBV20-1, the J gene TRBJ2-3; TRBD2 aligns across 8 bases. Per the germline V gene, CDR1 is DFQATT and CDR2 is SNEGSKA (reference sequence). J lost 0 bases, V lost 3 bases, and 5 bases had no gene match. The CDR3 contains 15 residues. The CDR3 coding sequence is TGCAGTGCTAGTACTAGCGGAGTTAGCACAGATACGCAGTATTTT. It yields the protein CSASTSGVSTDTQYF.

In DNA form, the CDR3 reads TGTGCCAGTAGTATTAAGGGACAGGGGAACGAGCAGTACTTC. As protein: CASSIKGQGNEQYF. The rearrangement links TRBV19 to TRBJ2-7; 10 bases are shared with TRBD1. V shed 3 bases and J 5 bases; nucleotides not matched to a gene: 4. Germline CDR1 reads LNHDA; CDR2 reads SQIVND (reference sequence). The CDR3 spans 14 residues.

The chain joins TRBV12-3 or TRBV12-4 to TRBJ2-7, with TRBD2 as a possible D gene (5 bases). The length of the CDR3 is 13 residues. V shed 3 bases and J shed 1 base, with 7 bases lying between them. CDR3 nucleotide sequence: TGTGCCAGCAGTTTCGGGAATTCCTACGAGCAGTACTTC. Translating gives CASSFGNSYEQYF.

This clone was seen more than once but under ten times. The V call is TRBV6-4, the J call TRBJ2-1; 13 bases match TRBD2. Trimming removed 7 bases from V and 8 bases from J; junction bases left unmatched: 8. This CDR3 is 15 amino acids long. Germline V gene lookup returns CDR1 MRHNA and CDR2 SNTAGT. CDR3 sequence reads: CASTRLAGGGDEQFF. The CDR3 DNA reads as TGTGCCAGCACCAGACTAGCGGGAGGTGGCGATGAGCAGTTCTTC.

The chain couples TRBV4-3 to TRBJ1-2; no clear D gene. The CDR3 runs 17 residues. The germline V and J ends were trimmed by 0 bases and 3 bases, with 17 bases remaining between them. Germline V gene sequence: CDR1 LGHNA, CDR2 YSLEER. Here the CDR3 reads CASSQDLRPLRDYGYTF. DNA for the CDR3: TGCGCCAGCAGCCAAGATCTTAGGCCCCTCCGGGACTATGGCTACACCTTC.